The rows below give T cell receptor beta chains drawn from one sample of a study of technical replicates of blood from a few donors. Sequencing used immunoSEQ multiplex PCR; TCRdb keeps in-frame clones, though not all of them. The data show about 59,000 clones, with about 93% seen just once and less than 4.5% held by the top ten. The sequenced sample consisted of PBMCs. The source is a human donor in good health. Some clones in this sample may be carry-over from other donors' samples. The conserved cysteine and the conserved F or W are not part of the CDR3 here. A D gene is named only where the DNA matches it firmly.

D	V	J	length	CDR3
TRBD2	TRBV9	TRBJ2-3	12	ASSLGLDTDTQY
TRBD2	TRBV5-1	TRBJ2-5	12	ASSLLGEGETQY
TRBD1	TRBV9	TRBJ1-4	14	ASSTGQETTNEKLF
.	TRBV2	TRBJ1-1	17	ASSAKSQGRPVANTEAF
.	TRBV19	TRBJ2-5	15	ASIRARRGLIQETQY
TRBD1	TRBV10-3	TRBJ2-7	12	AISDRVGSYEQY
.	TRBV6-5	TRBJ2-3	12	ASSKGLHTDTQY
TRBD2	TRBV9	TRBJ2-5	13	ASSVGLAIKETQY
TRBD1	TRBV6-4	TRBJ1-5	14	ASIDRDPYSNQPQH
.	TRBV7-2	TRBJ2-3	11	ASSRVSTDTQY
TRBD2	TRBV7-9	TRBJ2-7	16	ASSLVGTAGGSSYEQY
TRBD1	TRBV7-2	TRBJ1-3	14	ASSLAAGGSRNTIY
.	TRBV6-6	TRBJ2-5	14	ASSYSSTGFQETQY
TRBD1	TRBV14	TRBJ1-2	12	ASSARDRVVSYT
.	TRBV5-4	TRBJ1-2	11	ASSVDRVYGYT
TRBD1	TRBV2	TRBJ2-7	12	ASSPDRGLYEQY
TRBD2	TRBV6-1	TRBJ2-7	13	ASSGASGGGYEQY
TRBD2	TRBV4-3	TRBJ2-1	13	ASSQEREGNNEQF
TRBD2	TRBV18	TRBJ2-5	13	ASSPGLAGEETQY
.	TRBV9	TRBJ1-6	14	ASSVGQVNYNSPLH
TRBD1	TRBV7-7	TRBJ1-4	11	ASRKYRGEKLF
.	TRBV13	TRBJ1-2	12	ASSLYEGGYGYT
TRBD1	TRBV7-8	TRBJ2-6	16	ASSLGQGANSGANVLT
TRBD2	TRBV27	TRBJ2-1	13	ASSLTGGSYNEQF
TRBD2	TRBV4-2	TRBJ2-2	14	ASSQLLAANTGELF
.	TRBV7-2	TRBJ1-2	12	ASSSPTERTGYT
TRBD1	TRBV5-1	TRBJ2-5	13	ASSKGQGGSETQY